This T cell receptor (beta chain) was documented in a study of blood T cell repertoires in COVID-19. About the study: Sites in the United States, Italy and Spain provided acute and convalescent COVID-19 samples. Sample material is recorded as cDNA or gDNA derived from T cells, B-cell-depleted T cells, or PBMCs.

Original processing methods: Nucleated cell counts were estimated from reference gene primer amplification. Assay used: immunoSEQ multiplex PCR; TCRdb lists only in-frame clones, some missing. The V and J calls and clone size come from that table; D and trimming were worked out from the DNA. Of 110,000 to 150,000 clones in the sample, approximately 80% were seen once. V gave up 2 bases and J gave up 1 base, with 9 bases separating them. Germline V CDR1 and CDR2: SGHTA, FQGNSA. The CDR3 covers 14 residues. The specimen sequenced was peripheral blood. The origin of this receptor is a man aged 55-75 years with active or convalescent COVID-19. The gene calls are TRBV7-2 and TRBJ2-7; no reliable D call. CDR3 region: CASSLSRYSYEQYV. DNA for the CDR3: TGTGCCAGCAGCTTATCTCGGTATTCCTACGAGCAGTACGTC.